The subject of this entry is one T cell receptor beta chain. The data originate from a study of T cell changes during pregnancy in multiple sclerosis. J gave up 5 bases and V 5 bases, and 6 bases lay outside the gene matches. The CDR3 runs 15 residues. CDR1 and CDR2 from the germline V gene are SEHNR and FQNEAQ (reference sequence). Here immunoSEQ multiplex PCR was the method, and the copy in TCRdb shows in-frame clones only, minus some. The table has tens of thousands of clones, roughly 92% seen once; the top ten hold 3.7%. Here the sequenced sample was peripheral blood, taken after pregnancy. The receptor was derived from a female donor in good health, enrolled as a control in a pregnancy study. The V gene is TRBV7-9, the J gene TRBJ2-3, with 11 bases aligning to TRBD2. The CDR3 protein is CASSNTSGSGDTQYF. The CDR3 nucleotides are TGTGCCAGCAGCAATACTAGCGGGAGTGGAGATACGCAGTATTTT.